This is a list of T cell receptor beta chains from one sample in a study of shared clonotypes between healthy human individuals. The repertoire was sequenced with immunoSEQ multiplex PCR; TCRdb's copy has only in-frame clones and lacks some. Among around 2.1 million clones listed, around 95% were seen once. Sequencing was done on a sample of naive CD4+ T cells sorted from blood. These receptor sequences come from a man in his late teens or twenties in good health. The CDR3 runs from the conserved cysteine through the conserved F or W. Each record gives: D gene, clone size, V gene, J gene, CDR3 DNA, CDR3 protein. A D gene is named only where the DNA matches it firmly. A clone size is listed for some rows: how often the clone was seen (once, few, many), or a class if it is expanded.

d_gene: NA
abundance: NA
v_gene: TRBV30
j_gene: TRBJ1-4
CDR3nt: TGTGCCTGGAGCCTCCTCAGGACCAGTGAAAAACTGTTTTTT
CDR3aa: CAWSLLRTSEKLFF

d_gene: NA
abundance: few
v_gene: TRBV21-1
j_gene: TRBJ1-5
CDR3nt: TGTGCCAGCAGCAAAGGACAGGGGCCCAATCAGCCCCAGCATTTT
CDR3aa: CASSKGQGPNQPQHF

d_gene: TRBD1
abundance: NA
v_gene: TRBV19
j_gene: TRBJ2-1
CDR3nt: TGTGCCAGTAGTGACCCCGGGACAGGGAGGAACAATGAGCAGTTCTTC
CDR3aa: CASSDPGTGRNNEQFF

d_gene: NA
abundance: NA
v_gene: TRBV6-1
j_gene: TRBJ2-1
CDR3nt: TGTGCCAGCGGGTTAGCACCTAGGGGTAACAATGAGCAGTTCTTC
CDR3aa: CASGLAPRGNNEQFF

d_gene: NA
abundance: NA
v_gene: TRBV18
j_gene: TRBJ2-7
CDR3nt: TGTGCCAGCTCACTCTCCGTCGGAACGGACGAGCAGTACTTC
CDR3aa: CASSLSVGTDEQYF

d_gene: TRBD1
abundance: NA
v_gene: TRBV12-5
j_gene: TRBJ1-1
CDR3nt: TGTGCTAGTGGTCCAAGACAGGGGGCGAACACTGAAGCTTTCTTT
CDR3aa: CASGPRQGANTEAFF

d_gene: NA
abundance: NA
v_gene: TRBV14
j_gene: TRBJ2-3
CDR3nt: TGTGCCAGCAGCTCCCAAGGGGGGCTCCCCTCAGATACGCAGTATTTT
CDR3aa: CASSSQGGLPSDTQYF

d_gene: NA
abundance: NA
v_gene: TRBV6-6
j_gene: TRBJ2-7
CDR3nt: TGTGCCAGCAGCGCAGGACGGGTCTACGAGCAGTACTTC
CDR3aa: CASSAGRVYEQYF

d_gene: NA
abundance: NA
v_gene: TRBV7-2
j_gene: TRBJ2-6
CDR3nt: TGTGCCAGCAGCTTACGGGGGCGGACCTCTGGGGCCAACGTCCTGACTTTC
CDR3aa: CASSLRGRTSGANVLTF

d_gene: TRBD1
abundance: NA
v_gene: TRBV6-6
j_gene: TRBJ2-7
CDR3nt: TGTGCCAGCAGTTATTCTGGACCGGGACAGGGAAACGAGCAGTACTTC
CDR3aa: CASSYSGPGQGNEQYF

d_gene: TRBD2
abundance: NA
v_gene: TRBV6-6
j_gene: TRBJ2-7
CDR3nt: TGTGCCAGCAGGCGGGAGGGCCTCGAATCCTACGAGCAGTACTTC
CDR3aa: CASRREGLESYEQYF

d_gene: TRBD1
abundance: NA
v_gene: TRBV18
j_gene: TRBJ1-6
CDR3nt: TGTGCCAGCTCACCACAGGGACAGAACAATTCACCCCTCCACTTT
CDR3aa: CASSPQGQNNSPLHF

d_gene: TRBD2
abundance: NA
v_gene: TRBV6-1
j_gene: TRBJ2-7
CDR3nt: TGTGCCAGCGCTAGCGGGAGGACCAACTACGAGCAGTACTTC
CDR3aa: CASASGRTNYEQYF

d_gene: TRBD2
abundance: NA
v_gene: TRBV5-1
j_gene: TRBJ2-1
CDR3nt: TGCGCCAGCAGCTTCAGCGGGAGCCTCAATGAGCAGTTCTTC
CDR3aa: CASSFSGSLNEQFF

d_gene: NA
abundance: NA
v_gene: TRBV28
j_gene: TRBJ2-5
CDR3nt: TGTGCCAGCAGTTTATTAGGGCCTGAGCAGTACTTC
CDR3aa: CASSLLGPEQYF

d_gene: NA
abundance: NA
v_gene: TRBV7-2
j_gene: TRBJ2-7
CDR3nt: TGTGCCAGCAGCTTAGGGGCGGGTCCGACCTACGAGCAGTACTTC
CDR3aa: CASSLGAGPTYEQYF

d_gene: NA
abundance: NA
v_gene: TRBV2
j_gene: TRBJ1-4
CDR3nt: TGTGCCAGCAGTCAAGGGGGAGCGGCTAATGAAAAACTGTTTTTT
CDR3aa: CASSQGGAANEKLFF

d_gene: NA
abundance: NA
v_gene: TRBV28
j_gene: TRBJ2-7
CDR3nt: TGTGCCAGCAGTTTGGGTCGCGGATTCCACGAGCAGTACTTC
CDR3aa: CASSLGRGFHEQYF

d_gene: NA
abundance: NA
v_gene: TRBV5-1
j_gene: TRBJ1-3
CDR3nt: TGCGCCAGCAGCTTCGGAGATGGCTCTGGAAACACCATATATTTT
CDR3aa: CASSFGDGSGNTIYF

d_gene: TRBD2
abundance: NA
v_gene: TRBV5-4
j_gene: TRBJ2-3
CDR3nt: TGTGCCAGCAGCCCGGGACTAGCGGGATGGGATACGCAGTATTTT
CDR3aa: CASSPGLAGWDTQYF

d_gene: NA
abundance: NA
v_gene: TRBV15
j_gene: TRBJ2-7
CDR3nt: TGTGCCACCAGCAGAGTATATTACGGGAGCTCCTACGAGCAGTACTTC
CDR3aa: CATSRVYYGSSYEQYF

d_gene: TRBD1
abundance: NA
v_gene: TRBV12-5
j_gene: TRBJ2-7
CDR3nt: TGTGCTAGTGGTCCATCCCGCGGGACAGGGATCGACGAGCAGTACTTC
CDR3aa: CASGPSRGTGIDEQYF

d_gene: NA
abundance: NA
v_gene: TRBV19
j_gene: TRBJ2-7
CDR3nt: TGTGCCAGTAGTACCGACTCCTACGAGCAGTACTTC
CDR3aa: CASSTDSYEQYF

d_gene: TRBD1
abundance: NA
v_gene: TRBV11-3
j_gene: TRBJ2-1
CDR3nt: TGTGCCAGCAGCCCACAGGGGGCGAGTAATGAGCAGTTCTTC
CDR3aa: CASSPQGASNEQFF

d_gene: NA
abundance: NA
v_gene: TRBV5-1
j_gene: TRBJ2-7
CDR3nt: TGCGCCAGCAGCCAACCCCACGAACGGGCCGAGCAGTACTTC
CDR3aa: CASSQPHERAEQYF

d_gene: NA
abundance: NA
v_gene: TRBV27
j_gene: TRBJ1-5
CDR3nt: TGTGCCAGCAGTCCGAATCGGCCCTCGGGGGGCAATCAGCCCCAGCATTTT
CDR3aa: CASSPNRPSGGNQPQHF

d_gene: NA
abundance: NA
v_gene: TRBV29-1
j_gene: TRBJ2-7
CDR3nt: TGCAGCGTTAAGTACGGGAGCTACGAGCAGTACTTC
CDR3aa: CSVKYGSYEQYF

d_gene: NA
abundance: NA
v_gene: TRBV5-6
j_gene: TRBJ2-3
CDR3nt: TGTGCCAGCAGCTTGGCGGGGCCCGATACGCAGTATTTT
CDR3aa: CASSLAGPDTQYF

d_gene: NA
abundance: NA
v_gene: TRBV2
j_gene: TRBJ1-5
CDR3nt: TGTGCCAGCAGTGAATCGGCGGGAGTTTGGCCCCAGCATTTT
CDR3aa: CASSESAGVWPQHF

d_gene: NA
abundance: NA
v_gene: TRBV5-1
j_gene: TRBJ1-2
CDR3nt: TGCGCCAGCAGCTTGTACCAGTATGGCTACACCTTC
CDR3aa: CASSLYQYGYTF

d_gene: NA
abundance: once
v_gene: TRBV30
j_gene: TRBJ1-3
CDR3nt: TGTGCCTGGACGTTACGAACATCCGGAAACACCATATATTTT
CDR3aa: CAWTLRTSGNTIYF

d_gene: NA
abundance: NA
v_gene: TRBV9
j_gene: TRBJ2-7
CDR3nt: TGTGCCAGCAGCGTATCGGGGAATTCTCACGAGCAGTACTTC
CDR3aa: CASSVSGNSHEQYF

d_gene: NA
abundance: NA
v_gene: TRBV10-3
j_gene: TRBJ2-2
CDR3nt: TGTGCCATCGGACAGCGGGAGAACACCGGGGAGCTGTTTTTT
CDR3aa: CAIGQRENTGELFF